This TCR beta chain was sequenced during a study of OX40 agonist ivuxolimab in advanced cancers. Whole-study context: Dose-escalation cases comprised hepatocellular carcinoma, melanoma, renal cell or head and neck cancer. Of mixed ages from roughly 23 to 85 and averaging roughly 64 years, the group was approximately 84% male.

The CDR3 has 15 amino acids. V lost 7 bases, J lost 5 bases, and 21 bases lay in between. Germline values: CDR1 SGHRS, CDR2 YFSETQ. Sequenced by immunoSEQ multiplex PCR; TCRdb stores in-frame clones only, minus some. The sample yields more than 60,000 clones, over 70% seen once. This clonotype was sampled from an adult with an advanced solid tumor such as melanoma, head and neck, liver or kidney cancer. V and J are TRBV5-1 and TRBJ2-5; D may correspond to TRBD1 or TRBD2 (5 bases each). The starting material was CD4+ or CD8+ T cells sorted from blood, obtained in a trial of the OX40 agonist ivuxolimab. CDR3: CASGPRGGGDETQYF. The CDR3 bases are TGCGCCAGCGGCCCCAGAGGTGGGGGTGACGAGACCCAGTACTTC.